This record looks at one T cell receptor (beta chain) sequence and its context. Deletions cut 3 bases from V and 4 bases from J, with 10 bases between. The CDR3 spans 12 residues. Germline CDR1 reads DFQATT; CDR2 reads SNEGSKA (reference sequence). The data were obtained in a study of blood T cell repertoires in COVID-19. Study-level information: COVID-19 samples from acute and convalescent phases originated in the United States, Italy and Spain.

Source study methods: Reference gene primer amplification gave nucleated cell count estimates. The assay was immunoSEQ multiplex PCR, and TCRdb's table has in-frame clones only and misses some. The D gene and trimming were derived from the DNA, and the V and J assignments and clone size from that table. The table includes about 300,000 clones, roughly 85% detected once. Participants were placed into cohorts based on the clinical history they reported. In the 2 weeks before study entry, exposed participants met a COVID-19 case, which was PCR-confirmed or clinician-diagnosed. The chain employs TRBV20-1 and TRBJ2-7; D is possibly TRBD1 (6 bases). Sequenced material: PBMCs or T cells enriched from blood (not recorded which). The receptor was isolated from a woman between 25 and 40 years old who had been exposed to COVID-19. CDR3 DNA sequence: TGCAGTGCTAGTAACAGGGTGTACGAGCAGTACTTC. Encoded protein: CSASNRVYEQYF.